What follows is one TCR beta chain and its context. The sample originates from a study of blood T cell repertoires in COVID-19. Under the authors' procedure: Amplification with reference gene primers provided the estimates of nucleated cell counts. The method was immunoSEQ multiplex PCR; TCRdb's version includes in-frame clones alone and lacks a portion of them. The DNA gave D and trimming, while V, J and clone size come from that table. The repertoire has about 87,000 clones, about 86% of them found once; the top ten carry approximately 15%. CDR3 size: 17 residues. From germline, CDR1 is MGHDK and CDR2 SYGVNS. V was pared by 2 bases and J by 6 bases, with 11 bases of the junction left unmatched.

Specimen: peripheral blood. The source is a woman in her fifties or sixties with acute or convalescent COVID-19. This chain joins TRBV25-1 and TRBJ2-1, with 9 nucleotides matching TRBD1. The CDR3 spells CASSEMGQGKTLNEQFF. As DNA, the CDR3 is TGTGCCAGCAGTGAAATGGGACAGGGAAAAACCCTCAATGAGCAGTTCTTC.